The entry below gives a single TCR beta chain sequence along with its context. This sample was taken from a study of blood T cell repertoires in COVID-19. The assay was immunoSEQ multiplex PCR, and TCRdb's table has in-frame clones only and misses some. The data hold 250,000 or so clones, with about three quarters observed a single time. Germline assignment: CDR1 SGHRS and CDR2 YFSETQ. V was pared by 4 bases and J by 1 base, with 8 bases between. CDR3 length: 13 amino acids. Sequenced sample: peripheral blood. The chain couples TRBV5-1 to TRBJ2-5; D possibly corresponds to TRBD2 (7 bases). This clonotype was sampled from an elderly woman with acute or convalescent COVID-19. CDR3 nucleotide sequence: TGCGCCAGCAGCAGGGGGGGCCAAGAGACCCAGTACTTC. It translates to CASSRGGQETQYF.